Described below is a single T cell receptor beta chain sequence and its context. Its antigen has not been determined. Base qualities are not at hand, and no much larger clone is one base apart. These data are taken from a study of long-term antiretroviral therapy in people with HIV (dated 2022 in TCRdb). Regarding the research as a whole: The earliest samples were collected about a decade before the 2015 WHO recommendation for immediate ART, when ART was typically delayed until CD4 counts fell. The cohort contributed fewer than 200 cryopreserved PBMC samples from about 30 adults with confirmed HIV infection, collected serially over a mean of approximately 6 years (range 1-12). Among the 30 to 35 participants with HIV, eleven to twelve were female. No cross-contamination during QIAcube processing was shown when test extractions of a monoclonal T-cell line were performed alongside 33 polyclonal samples. This retrospective serial study examined whether starting ART and sustained HIV suppression were associated with changes in the composition and diversity of the TRB repertoire in peripheral blood.

Inclusion was restricted to participants for whom at least one PBMC sample before ART initiation and at least two post-ART samples were available. Treatment was received in the United States of America by all participants with HIV. Cryopreserved samples of about 0.95-11 million PBMC were thawed and washed before DNA extraction. At the time of the earliest PBMC sample for each participant with HIV, ages ranged from roughly 23 to 60 years. PBMC samples from each participant spanned 1-4 timepoints before ART initiation and 2-8 timepoints after ART initiation, with a median of 7 samples. Serial HIV viral load, CD4+ T-cell count, ART history and demographic data were obtained for every participant. Genomic DNA was extracted from unsorted PBMC with a Qiagen kit on a QIAcube, with processing performed in batches of 12 samples. The CDR3 goes from the cysteine to the phenylalanine over 14 residues. The sequence is cut down to CDR3 DNA, 42 bases in frame from base 1. V and J are truncated by 5 bases and 6 bases respectively, leaving an intervening sequence of 15 bases. According to the germline V gene (reference sequence), CDR1 reads MNHNY and CDR2 reads SVGAGI.

The immunoSEQ hsTCRB v3.0 assay was used at survey level resolution to sequence the TRB variable region. TRB sequencing targeted a depth of roughly 35,000-55,000 T-cell genomes per sample. Pooled TRB libraries were sequenced on an Illumina MiSeq with a v3 150-cycle kit. Concerning the study's data processing: Repertoire analysis was performed in R inside a reproducible Nextflow workflow that covered QC, data transformation and analysis. LymphoSeq2, an R package for exploring AIRR-Seq data, was used to implement the custom analyses. After excluding a handful of samples that yielded fewer than 5000 total TRB sequences, 150 to 200 HIV repertoires remained for analysis. Among the approximately 200 retained HIV repertoires, 55 to 65 were collected before ART initiation and approximately 130 after ART initiation. Each repertoire was downsampled to 5000 TRB nucleotide sequences, and summary statistics were averaged across 100 downsampling iterations. Only TRB sequences with CDR3 regions of at least seven amino acids were retained for analysis. A Shannon entropy-derived clonality score and the Gini coefficient were used to measure diversity. In repertoire networks, the top 5000 CDR3 amino acid sequences were linked whenever an edit distance of one separated two sequences. For TRB CDR3 amino acid sequences, antigen specificity groups and MHC restriction were predicted with GLIPH2. Known CMV, EBV, HIV or tissue antigen associations were flagged by matching CDR3 amino acid sequences against VDJdb and McPAS-TCR. Pre-ART, post-ART and control groups were compared with Wilcoxon signed-rank tests and Holm-Bonferroni correction. Drawn from immuneACCESS, this table holds only the in-frame rearrangements with V and J called that TCRdb kept. Clones are partly lost; checked studies trace under half to an unresolved V gene and leave the rest unexplained. That table furnishes V, J and clone size, whereas the DNA furnished D and trimming. This sample holds around 16,000 clones; roughly 90% were observed only once. The top ten hold more than 10% of the sample.

Results the study describes overall, beyond this receptor: Limited PBMC availability meant only the TCR beta chain was sequenced, without alpha chain pairing. Because pre-ART samples had limited cell numbers, profiling was done on unsorted PBMC rather than on sorted CD4+ and CD8+ T cells. No data were available on ART adherence, viral resistance or therapy changes, limiting inferences about post-ART repertoire changes. Starting ART was linked to a significant rise in TRB diversity, yet even after long-term ART the diversity remained significantly lower than in transplant donor controls. Expanded TRB clones identified before ART initiation dominated the repertoire at all time points, although this dominance fluctuated and declined in many PLHIV after ART. Narrower CDR3 length ranges were observed in HIV repertoires than in controls, and an antigen-experienced repertoire with only a slight naive shift after ART was suggested by the network structure. The samples were dated from about 2003 to 2018, and the ART regimens that were used may be less effective than current ART regimens.

The chain uses TRBV6-6 and TRBJ2-3, with no reliable assignment of the D segment. The input for sequencing was unsorted PBMCs, taken 0.7 years before starting antiretroviral therapy. The receptor was isolated from a man between 45 and 60 years old with HIV. In nucleotide form, the sequence is TGTGCCAGCAGTCCCCCGAAGGTGGCCGATACGCAGTATTTT. It translates as CASSPPKVADTQYF.